These T cell receptor beta chains were read from a single sample in a study of blood T cell repertoires in COVID-19. Some clones are missing from TCRdb's copy, which holds only in-frame ones; the method was immunoSEQ multiplex PCR. The sample lists over 120,000 clones; around 90% were seen once. The sequenced sample consisted of peripheral blood. These receptors were collected from a human donor in a cohort sampled during active COVID-19. Both conserved end residues are part of each CDR3. Each record gives: J gene, clone size, V gene, D gene, CDR3 DNA, CDR3 protein. A D gene is named only where the DNA matches it firmly. Size is omitted from some rows. Given values are once, few, many or a class for expanded clones.

j_gene: TRBJ1-2; abundance: once; v_gene: TRBV3-1/TRBV3-2; d_gene: .; CDR3nt: TGTGCCAGCAGCCAGGCAGCGAACTATGGCTACACCTTC; CDR3aa: CASSQAANYGYTF
j_gene: TRBJ2-7; abundance: .; v_gene: TRBV4-1; d_gene: TRBD1; CDR3nt: TGCGCCAGCAGCCAAGGACAGGGGGCCTACGAGCAGTACTTC; CDR3aa: CASSQGQGAYEQYF
j_gene: TRBJ1-6; abundance: .; v_gene: TRBV2; d_gene: .; CDR3nt: TGTGCCAGCTCATGGGAGGGGGGTAATTCACCCCTCCACTTT; CDR3aa: CASSWEGGNSPLHF
j_gene: TRBJ1-1; abundance: .; v_gene: TRBV10-3; d_gene: .; CDR3nt: TGTGCCATCAGTGAGTTTGGACAGAACACTGAAGCTTTCTTT; CDR3aa: CAISEFGQNTEAFF
j_gene: TRBJ2-1; abundance: .; v_gene: TRBV4-1; d_gene: .; CDR3nt: TGCGCCAGCAGCCAACCTATCTACGGGGGGCGGTACAATGAGCAGTTCTTC; CDR3aa: CASSQPIYGGRYNEQFF
j_gene: TRBJ2-5; abundance: .; v_gene: TRBV6-1; d_gene: .; CDR3nt: TGTGCCAGCAGTGATCCCGGCGGCCAAGAGACCCAGTACTTC; CDR3aa: CASSDPGGQETQYF
j_gene: TRBJ2-7; abundance: .; v_gene: TRBV18; d_gene: .; CDR3nt: TGTGCCAGCTCACCCTCAGGGCCCTCCTACGAGCAGTACTTC; CDR3aa: CASSPSGPSYEQYF
j_gene: TRBJ2-3; abundance: .; v_gene: TRBV25-1; d_gene: TRBD1; CDR3nt: TGTGCCAGCAGTTGGGACAGGGAACTCACAGATACGCAGTATTTT; CDR3aa: CASSWDRELTDTQYF
j_gene: TRBJ2-3; abundance: .; v_gene: TRBV3-1/TRBV3-2; d_gene: TRBD1; CDR3nt: TGTGCCAGCAGCCAGTTGGGACAGGTGGCAGATACGCAGTATTTT; CDR3aa: CASSQLGQVADTQYF
j_gene: TRBJ2-1; abundance: .; v_gene: TRBV13; d_gene: .; CDR3nt: TGTGCCAGCAGCTTAGATGGTGGGGGGGCCACTGAGCAGTTCTTC; CDR3aa: CASSLDGGGATEQFF
j_gene: TRBJ1-1; abundance: .; v_gene: TRBV11-3; d_gene: TRBD1; CDR3nt: TGTGCCAGCAGCTTGACAGGGGTCACTGAAGCTTTCTTT; CDR3aa: CASSLTGVTEAFF
j_gene: TRBJ1-1; abundance: .; v_gene: TRBV7-2; d_gene: .; CDR3nt: TGTGCCAGCAGCTTAGAACGGAGGACTGAAGCTTTCTTT; CDR3aa: CASSLERRTEAFF
j_gene: TRBJ1-1; abundance: .; v_gene: TRBV29-1; d_gene: .; CDR3nt: TGCAGCGTTATACAGGTGGCCACTGAAGCTTTCTTT; CDR3aa: CSVIQVATEAFF
j_gene: TRBJ1-1; abundance: .; v_gene: TRBV4-3; d_gene: .; CDR3nt: TGCGCCAGCAGCCAAGATCGCGGGCCAGGGAACACTGAAGCTTTCTTT; CDR3aa: CASSQDRGPGNTEAFF